Following are 16 T cell receptor beta chains from one sample sequenced in a study of shared clonotypes between healthy human individuals. TCRdb's table, derived via immunoSEQ multiplex PCR, lists solely in-frame clones and lacks some. Of approximately 1.1 million clones listed, about 84% are singletons. The sequenced sample consisted of memory CD4+ T cells from PBMCs. Subset: CD45RA-negative fraction. The receptors come from a man in his late teens or twenties in good health. Some clones in this sample may be carry-over from other donors' samples.

The V call is TRBV11-1, the J call TRBJ2-1, with 13 bases identical to TRBD2. The CDR3 spans 16 residues. V shed 5 bases, J shed 7 bases, and the junction held 8 bases outside the gene matches. In germline, CDR1 is SGHAT, CDR2 FQDESV (reference sequence). Written as DNA, the CDR3 is TGTGCCAGCAGCCCCACTAGCGGGAGGGACCGAAATGAGCAGTTCTTC. Its translation is CASSPTSGRDRNEQFF.

This clone was recorded a few times. The gene calls are TRBV6-5 and TRBJ1-4, with 10 nucleotides matching TRBD1. The junction had 1 base not matched to a gene; V was cut back by 6 bases and J by 6 bases. The CDR3 is made up of 13 amino acids. Per germline, CDR1 MNHEY and CDR2 SVGAGI. The CDR3 coding sequence is TGTGCCAGCAGGGGGACAGGGGATGAAAAACTGTTTTTT. It codes for CASRGTGDEKLFF.

This chain connects TRBV5-1 to TRBJ2-1; D perhaps matches TRBD2 (5 bases). Germline V gene data show CDR1 as SGHRS and CDR2 as YFSETQ. This CDR3 contains 13 residues. With 4 bases removed from V and 8 bases from J, the gap between germline ends came to 13 bases. The CDR3, as DNA: TGCGCCAGCAGCCTTGGACTTATCGATGAGCAGTTCTTC. Protein product: CASSLGLIDEQFF.

This clone was seen just once. The V gene is TRBV7-9, the J gene TRBJ2-7, with D hard to call. The V gene's germline CDR1 is SEHNR and CDR2 FQNEAQ (reference sequence). This CDR3 spans 11 amino acids. V shed 8 bases and J shed 4 bases, with 9 bases lying between them. For the CDR3, the DNA is TGTGCCAGCGGCCATAGTTACGAGCAGTACTTC. It is translated as CASGHSYEQYF.

The V gene is TRBV20-1, the J gene TRBJ2-7, with unresolved D. V was cut by 5 bases and J by 7 bases, with 12 bases left in between. The V gene's germline CDR1 is DFQATT and CDR2 SNEGSKA (reference sequence). The CDR3 spans 11 residues. CDR3 DNA sequence: TGCAGTGCTCCCCGGCAGTCGGAGCAGTACTTC. As protein: CSAPRQSEQYF.

V usage is TRBV5-6 and J usage is TRBJ1-1; D gene uncertain. The V end lost 2 bases, the J end lost 1 base, and 6 bases lay between the germline ends. CDR3 length: 13 amino acids. The germline V gene encodes CDR1 SGHDT and CDR2 YYEEEE. The CDR3 sequence is CASSFDQNTEAFF. CDR3 nucleotides: TGTGCCAGCAGCTTTGACCAGAACACTGAAGCTTTCTTT.

This chain links TRBV7-3 with TRBJ2-6; D is undetermined. The CDR3 spans 15 residues. In germline, CDR1 is SGHTA, CDR2 FQGTGA. V gave up 2 bases and J gave up 2 bases, with 7 bases separating them. In DNA form, the CDR3 reads TGTGCCAGCAGCTTAGCTCCCGCTGGGGCCAACGTCCTGACTTTC. Its translation is CASSLAPAGANVLTF.

The J gene is TRBJ2-2, the V gene TRBV27, with 9 bases lining up with TRBD1. Trimming took 6 bases from V and 6 from J; bases not matched to a gene: 8. Germline values: CDR1 MNHEY, CDR2 SMNVEV (reference sequence). The CDR3 is 15 residues long. In DNA, the CDR3 is TGTGCCAGCAGCCGGGACAGGGTAGACCCCGGGGAGCTGTTTTTT. As protein: CASSRDRVDPGELFF.

The chain couples TRBV19 to TRBJ2-7; no clear D. The CDR3 covers 14 residues. The germline gives CDR1 LNHDA, CDR2 SQIVND (reference sequence). V was clipped by 3 bases and J by 1 base, with 10 bases between them. CDR3 coding DNA: TGTGCCAGTAGTATTGCCGGAACGTCCTACGAGCAGTACTTC. Encoded protein: CASSIAGTSYEQYF.

The chain couples TRBV5-8 to TRBJ1-5, with D maybe TRBD1 (6 bases). The germline gives CDR1 SGHTS, CDR2 YDEGEE. This CDR3 is 16 amino acids long. V lost 4 bases, J lost 3 bases, and 17 bases lay in between. The CDR3 nucleotides are TGTGCCAGCAGCCGGGGTGCCGACAGGTACAATCAGCCCCAGCATTTT. It yields the protein CASSRGADRYNQPQHF.

CDR3 region: CASSQAGGNQPQHF. DNA for the CDR3: TGCGCCAGCAGCCAAGCTGGTGGCAATCAGCCCCAGCATTTT. The V and J genes are TRBV4-1 and TRBJ1-5, with D unresolved. Trimming shortened V by 1 base and J by 2 bases, and 6 bases separated the two germline ends. From germline, CDR1 is MGHRA and CDR2 YSYEKL. This CDR3 contains 14 residues.

V gene TRBV15 combines with J gene TRBJ1-5, with D possibly matching TRBD1 (6 bases). Trimming left V 5 bases short and J 1 base short, with 15 bases between. The V gene's germline CDR1 is LNHNV and CDR2 YYDKDF (reference sequence). There are 16 residues in the CDR3. CDR3 loop: CATSQTGRKSNQPQHF. The CDR3 coding sequence is TGTGCCACCAGCCAAACAGGGAGAAAAAGCAATCAGCCCCAGCATTTT.

Concerning this clone: A much larger clonotype is one base distant, so this may be a read error. Other DNA sequences of this sample code for an identical CDR3. The chain employs TRBV7-2 and TRBJ2-3; D not resolved. Germline V gives CDR1 SGHTA, CDR2 FQGNSA. Trimming removed 5 bases from V and 1 base from J, with 4 bases in between. This CDR3 spans 12 amino acids. CDR3 in amino acids: CASSTRTDTQYF. The CDR3 DNA follows: TGTGCCAGCAGCACTCGCACAGATACGCAGTATTTT.

The V call is TRBV5-1, the J call TRBJ1-1, with a possible D match to TRBD1 (6 bases). In germline, CDR1 is SGHRS, CDR2 YFSETQ. CDR3 length: 16 residues. V was shortened by 4 bases and J by 0 bases, with 16 bases between the two germline ends. CDR3 region: CASSGGRGVLNTEAFF. As DNA, the CDR3 is TGCGCCAGCAGCGGAGGGAGGGGGGTCTTGAACACTGAAGCTTTCTTT.

The chain combines TRBV28 with TRBJ1-1; 9 bases agree with TRBD1. Trimming removed 3 bases from V and 10 bases from J; junction bases left unmatched: 9. Germline V gene data show CDR1 as MDHEN and CDR2 as SYDVKM. The CDR3 consists of 14 residues. DNA for the CDR3: TGTGCCAGCAGTTTGACAGGGGGTGGCCGTGGAGCTTTCTTT. Residues: CASSLTGGGRGAFF.

The rearrangement links TRBV7-8 to TRBJ2-7; no clear D. The ends were cut back, 5 bases at V and 2 bases at J, with 16 bases in the middle. This CDR3 has 15 amino acids. Germline CDR1 SGHVS, CDR2 FQNEAQ. In nucleotides, the CDR3 is TGTGCCAGCAGCCCAGCCGTCGTTGGGGCCTACGAGCAGTACTTC. Translated, it gives CASSPAVVGAYEQYF.